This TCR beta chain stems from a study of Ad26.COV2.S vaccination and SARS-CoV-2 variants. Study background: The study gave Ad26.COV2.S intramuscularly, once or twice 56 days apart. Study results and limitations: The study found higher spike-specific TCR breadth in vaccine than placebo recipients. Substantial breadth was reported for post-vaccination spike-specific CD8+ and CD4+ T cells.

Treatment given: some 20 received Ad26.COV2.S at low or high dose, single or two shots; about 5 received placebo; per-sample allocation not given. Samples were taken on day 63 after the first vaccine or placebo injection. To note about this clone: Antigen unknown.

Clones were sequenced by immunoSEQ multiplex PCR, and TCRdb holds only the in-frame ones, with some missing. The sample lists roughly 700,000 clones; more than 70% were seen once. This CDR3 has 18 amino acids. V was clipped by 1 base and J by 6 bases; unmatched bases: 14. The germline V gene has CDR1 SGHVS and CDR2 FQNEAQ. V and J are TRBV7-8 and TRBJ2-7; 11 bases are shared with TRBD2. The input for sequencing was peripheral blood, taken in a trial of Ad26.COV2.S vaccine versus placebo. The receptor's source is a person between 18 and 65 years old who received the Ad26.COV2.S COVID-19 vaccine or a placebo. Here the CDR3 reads CASSLGGLAATDSGEQYF. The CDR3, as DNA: TGTGCCAGCAGCTTAGGGGGACTAGCGGCCACCGATTCTGGCGAGCAGTACTTC. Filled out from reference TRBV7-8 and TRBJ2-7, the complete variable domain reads GAGVSQSPRYKVAKRGQDVALRCDPISGHVSLFWYQQALGQGPEFLTYFQNEAQLDKSGLPSDRFFAERPEGSVSTLKIQRTQQEDSAVYLCASSLGGLAATDSGEQYFGPGTRLTVT.